The sequence of this T cell receptor beta chain was determined in a study of T cell repertoires in cytomegalovirus infection. Across the study: CMV infection together with matching HLA type was indicated by public TCR beta signatures. Study-wide results and caveats: Public TCR beta family frequency separated CMV-and-HLA carriers, including in an independent cohort. There were HLA-C-restricted CMV-specific TCR beta clonotypes dominating the ex vivo response.

TCRdb fed the reads into MiXCR, producing one record per CDR3 protein. The sample consists of around 130,000 distinct CDR3 sequences, roughly 9% of them appearing once. With respect to this clonotype: The antigen remains undetermined.

This TCR was sampled from a human donor in good health (CMV status not recorded). Some clones in this sample may be carry-over from other donors' samples. Sequenced sample: PBMCs.

The CDR3 DNA reads as TGTGCCAGCAGTGAGGGGTGGACTGAAGCTTTCTTT. The encoded protein is CASSEGWTEAFF. The rearrangement links TRBV6-1 to TRBJ1-1; no definite D call. This CDR3 comprises 12 residues. The V gene lost 3 bases and the J gene lost 5 bases, with 7 bases spanning the gap. CDR1 is MNHNS and CDR2 is SASEGT in the germline V gene.